The clone carrying this TCR beta chain has more than one count but fewer than ten. Its antigen is not identified. The data were obtained in a study of T cells after yellow fever vaccination. Germline CDR1 ENHRY, CDR2 SYGVKD. The CDR3 length is 12 residues. V gave up 2 bases and J gave up 3 bases, with 3 bases separating them. They built TCR cDNA with 5'RACE template switching, a step that put in a universal primer site and UMIs. A single record per CDR3 protein comes from TCRdb applying MiXCR to the 5' RACE reads. The sample records about 130,000 distinct CDR3 sequences, roughly 8.2% being singletons. Findings of the study overall: The secondary response peaked faster, at day 5 versus 15, but was weaker. A large majority of primary-vaccination clones showed up again after the booster (approximately 95% CD4, 75% to 90% CD8). Contaminating bulk clonotypes could be abundant in FACS-sorted repertoires.

The sample here was CD8+ T cells sorted from PBMCs, taken on the day of the yellow fever booster vaccination. This receptor was identified in a man younger than 35 who received the YFV17D yellow fever vaccine. The V gene is TRBV10-3, the J gene TRBJ2-3; no definite D call. Here the CDR3 reads CAISETTDTQYF. The CDR3 bases are TGTGCCATCAGTGAGACAACAGATACGCAGTATTTT.